This passage covers 21 T cell receptor beta chains from one sample sequenced in a study of CD8+ T cells in alopecia areata. Treatment in this sample: oral pan-JAK inhibitor, 5-10 mg twice daily. Sequencing templates came from extracted RNA that was reverse transcribed into cDNA. Using immunoSEQ multiplex PCR, the repertoire was profiled, and TCRdb retains in-frame clones only, with some absent. The table lists about 210,000 clones, around 57% of them singletons, with around 1.4% in the top ten. The material was CD4+ T cells sorted from blood, obtained at week 4, from a patient treated with tofacitinib. These receptors all come from a human donor with alopecia areata.

The chain has TRBV30 and TRBJ1-2; TRBD1 might be the D (6 bases). V was cut by 2 bases and J by 4 bases, with 14 bases left in between. Germline CDR1 reads GTSNPN; CDR2 reads SVGIG (reference sequence). CDR3 length: 14 amino acids. The CDR3 spells CAWSSGALIYGYTF. The CDR3 nucleotides are TGTGCCTGGAGTTCAGGGGCGCTTATCTATGGCTACACCTTC.

The chain recombines TRBV29-1 with TRBJ1-2, with TRBD1 matching over 7 bases. The CDR3 runs to 12 residues. After removal of 7 bases from V and 7 bases from J, the junction contained 9 bases not matched to a gene. Germline-derived CDR1 and CDR2 are SQVTM and ANQGSEA. The CDR3 DNA sequence: TGCAGCGGATTGACAGGGTCGGGTGGCTACACCTTC. Its protein product is CSGLTGSGGYTF.

This clone was counted at least ten times. At one of its ends the junction is not consistent with the germline gene, which may arise from a read error. CDR3: CASSLVGSLAVNF. The CDR3 bases are TGTGCCAGCAGCTTAGTAGGATCATTGGCGGTGAACTTC. The J gene is TRBJ2-4, the V gene TRBV7-9; no reliable D call. The V gene's germline CDR1 is SEHNR and CDR2 FQNEAQ (reference sequence). The CDR3 runs 13 residues.

This clone was seen a few times. The V call is TRBV7-2, the J call TRBJ1-6; unclear D gene. V was pared by 5 bases and J by 7 bases, with 12 bases between. The germline CDR1 and CDR2 sequences are SGHTA and FQGNSA. The CDR3 extends over 14 amino acids. The CDR3 sequence is CASSVGGLNSPLHF. The CDR3 bases are TGTGCCAGCAGCGTGGGAGGGCTGAATTCACCCCTCCACTTT.

The chain links TRBV6-5 to TRBJ2-1, with D possibly matching TRBD2 (5 bases). This CDR3 contains 14 residues. CDR1 is MNHEY, CDR2 SVGAGI, per germline. The ends were cut back, 0 bases at V and 9 bases at J, with 12 bases in the middle. The CDR3 loop reads CASSYSVARVEQFF. For the CDR3, the DNA is TGTGCCAGCAGTTACTCAGTGGCGAGGGTTGAGCAGTTCTTC.

This clone was recorded only once. The gene calls are TRBV30 and TRBJ2-3; D is ambiguous. CDR1 GTSNPN and CDR2 SVGIG come from the germline V gene (reference sequence). This CDR3 comprises 12 residues. The ends were cut back, 7 bases at V and 0 bases at J, with 8 bases in the middle. The DNA for the CDR3 is TGTGCCTCTGCACAGAGCACAGATACGCAGTATTTT. It is translated as CASAQSTDTQYF.

This chain joins TRBV7-2 and TRBJ2-7; D is undetermined. CDR1 SGHTA and CDR2 FQGNSA come from the germline V gene. The V end was cut by 2 bases, the J end by 3 bases, with 11 bases between. This CDR3 is built from 14 residues. The CDR3: CASSLRPAYYEQYF. As DNA, the CDR3 is TGTGCCAGCAGCTTACGCCCGGCCTACTACGAGCAGTACTTC.

The chain links TRBV30 to TRBJ2-5, with unresolved D. Trimming removed 2 bases from V and 2 bases from J, with 12 bases in between. CDR1 is GTSNPN, CDR2 SVGIG, per germline (reference sequence). The CDR3 is made up of 14 amino acids. This chain's CDR3 is CAWSPRALQETQYF. The CDR3 nucleotides read TGTGCCTGGAGTCCACGGGCCTTGCAAGAGACCCAGTACTTC.

The table lists this clone with a few counts. This chain uses TRBV7-2 with TRBJ1-4; TRBD1 might be the D (5 bases). Trimming took off 1 base at V and 8 bases at J, with 11 bases between the two ends. Germline CDR1 reads SGHTA; CDR2 reads FQGNSA. This CDR3 has 14 amino acids. The CDR3 protein is CASSLGPGTEKLFF. The CDR3 nucleotides read TGTGCCAGCAGCTTAGGGCCAGGGACGGAAAAACTGTTTTTT.

The rearrangement joins TRBV29-1 to TRBJ2-1; D is uncertain. V gave up 6 bases and J gave up 0 bases, with 18 bases separating them. CDR1 and CDR2 from the germline V gene are SQVTM and ANQGSEA. The CDR3 loop spans 16 amino acids. The DNA of the CDR3 is TGCAGCGTCCCCCCACGGGCGACACACTCCTACAATGAGCAGTTCTTC. Its protein is CSVPPRATHSYNEQFF.

This clone was recorded a few times. The chain carries TRBV14 and TRBJ2-1, with a weak D call TRBD1 (8 bases). The length of the CDR3 is 13 residues. V lost 4 bases and J lost 9, with 13 bases in between. In germline, CDR1 is SGHDN, CDR2 FVKESK. Here the CDR3 reads CASSRTGRVEQFF. The CDR3 DNA follows: TGTGCCAGCAGCCGGACAGGGAGGGTTGAGCAGTTCTTC. The whole variable domain, filled in from reference TRBV14 and TRBJ2-1, reads EAGVTQFPSHSVIEKGQTVTLRCDPISGHDNLYWYRRVMGKEIKFLLHFVKESKQDESGMPNNRFLAERTGGTYSTLKVQPAELEDSGVYFCASSRTGRVEQFFGPGTRLTVL.

The rearrangement joins TRBV2 to TRBJ1-4, with TRBD1 matching 8 bases. There are 13 residues in the CDR3. CDR1 is SNHLY, CDR2 FYNNEI, per germline. J gave up 8 bases and V 4 bases, and 3 bases lay outside the gene matches. The CDR3 bases are TGTGCCAGCAGTGTGGACAGGGCCGAAAAACTGTTTTTT. It encodes CASSVDRAEKLFF.

There are a few counts of this clone. The V call is TRBV29-1, the J call TRBJ1-1; 8 nucleotides match TRBD1. Germline assignment: CDR1 SQVTM and CDR2 ANQGSEA. With 7 bases clipped from V and 5 bases from J, the junction kept 9 bases outside the gene matches. The CDR3 spans 13 residues. CDR3 in amino acids: CSAQGQGGTEAFF. Written as DNA, the CDR3 is TGCAGCGCCCAAGGACAGGGCGGGACTGAAGCTTTCTTT.

Only a few counts were recorded for this clone. The chain carries TRBV9 and TRBJ1-2; no clear D. The CDR3 sequence is 13 residues long. Trimming pared 2 bases from V and 4 bases from J, leaving 9 bases between. CDR1 is SGDLS and CDR2 is YYNGEE in the germline V gene. The CDR3 reads CASSVTESYGYTF. The CDR3 coding sequence is TGTGCCAGCAGCGTTACGGAATCCTATGGCTACACCTTC. Together with reference TRBV9 and TRBJ1-2, the CDR3 gives the full variable domain: DSGVTQTPKHLITATGQRVTLRCSPRSGDLSVYWYQQSLDQGLQFLIQYYNGEERAKGNILERFSAQQFPDLHSELNLSSLELGDSALYFCASSVTESYGYTFGSGTRLTVV.

The chain is built from TRBV2 and TRBJ1-5; possible D gene TRBD1, 6 bases. Germline CDR1 and CDR2: SNHLY and FYNNEI. The V and J ends lost 4 bases and 0 bases respectively, with 10 bases between them. The CDR3 is 15 amino acids. The CDR3 region is CASSGRGSSNQPQHF. The CDR3 nucleotides are TGTGCCAGCAGTGGGAGGGGGTCTAGCAATCAGCCCCAGCATTTT.

DNA for the CDR3: TGTGCCAGCCTGTTGCAGGCCCGCCACTTCGAAGCTTTCTTT. Translation gives CASLLQARHFEAFF. V and J are TRBV13 and TRBJ1-1; D unclear. Germline CDR1 and CDR2: PRHDT and FYEKMQ (reference sequence). Trimming removed 8 bases from V and 8 bases from J, with 21 bases in between. This CDR3 contains 14 residues.

The rearrangement joins TRBV30 to TRBJ1-3; TRBD1 is a possible D gene (6 bases). The CDR3 consists of 14 residues. Germline lookup yields CDR1 GTSNPN and CDR2 SVGIG (reference sequence). The V and J ends lost 8 bases and 1 base respectively, with 15 bases between them. The CDR3 reads CARSGTGSGNTIYF. The CDR3 DNA reads as TGTGCCCGCTCCGGTACAGGGTCTGGAAACACCATATATTTT.

This clone turned up a few times. The chain recombines TRBV6-6 with TRBJ1-1; 7 bases align to TRBD1. V shed 6 bases, J shed 0 bases, and the junction held 4 bases outside the gene matches. The CDR3 has 14 amino acids. The germline gives CDR1 MNHNY, CDR2 SVGAGI (reference sequence). In DNA, the CDR3 is TGTGCCAGCAGGCTCAGGGGGATGAACACTGAAGCTTTCTTT. Translated: CASRLRGMNTEAFF.

The gene calls are TRBV9 and TRBJ1-2; D might be TRBD1 (5 bases). The CDR3 has 14 amino acids. Trimming shortened V by 4 bases and J by 3 bases, and 13 bases separated the two germline ends. CDR1 SGDLS and CDR2 YYNGEE come from the germline V gene. CDR3 amino acids: CASSSLTGDYGYTF. The DNA of the CDR3 is TGTGCCAGCAGCTCCCTTACAGGAGACTATGGCTACACCTTC.

The V and J genes are TRBV25-1 and TRBJ1-4, with D maybe TRBD1 (6 bases). The CDR3 has 16 residues. Looked up from germline, CDR1 is MGHDK and CDR2 is SYGVNS. Trimming shortened V by 6 bases and J by 0 bases, and 14 bases separated the two germline ends. This CDR3 is CASRQTGYATNEKLFF. CDR3 bases: TGTGCCAGCAGACAGACAGGTTATGCAACTAATGAAAAACTGTTTTTT.

V and J are TRBV27 and TRBJ1-5; D is possibly TRBD1 (6 bases). Trimming shortened V by 6 bases and J by 6 bases, and 18 bases separated the two germline ends. The germline CDR1 and CDR2 sequences are MNHEY and SMNVEV (reference sequence). This CDR3 contains 15 residues. This CDR3 reads CASSQGGGPRQPQHF. The CDR3 DNA follows: TGTGCCAGCAGCCAAGGAGGGGGTCCTCGTCAGCCCCAGCATTTT.